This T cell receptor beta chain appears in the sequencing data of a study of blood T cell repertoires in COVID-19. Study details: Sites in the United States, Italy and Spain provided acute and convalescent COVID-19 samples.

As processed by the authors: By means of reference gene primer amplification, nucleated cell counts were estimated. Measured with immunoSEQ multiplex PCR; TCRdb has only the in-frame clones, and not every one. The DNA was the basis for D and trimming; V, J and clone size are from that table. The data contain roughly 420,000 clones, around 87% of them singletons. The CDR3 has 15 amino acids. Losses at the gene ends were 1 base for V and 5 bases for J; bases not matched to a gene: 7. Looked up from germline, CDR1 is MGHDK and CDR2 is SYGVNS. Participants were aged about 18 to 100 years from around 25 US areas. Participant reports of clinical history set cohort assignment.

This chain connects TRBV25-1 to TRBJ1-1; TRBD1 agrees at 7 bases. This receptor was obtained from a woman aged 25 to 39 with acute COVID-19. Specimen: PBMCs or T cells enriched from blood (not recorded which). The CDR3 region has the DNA TGTGCCAGCAGTGAATCCCAACAGGGGAAGACTGAAGCTTTCTTT. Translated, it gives CASSESQQGKTEAFF.